Following are 20 T cell receptor beta chains from one sample sequenced in a study of blood T cell repertoires in COVID-19. Repertoires were generated with immunoSEQ multiplex PCR, while TCRdb's copy carries only in-frame clones and drops some. This table has approximately 500,000 clones, roughly nine tenths appearing once. The sequencing input was peripheral blood. All receptors derive from a man aged 18-30 years with COVID-19, enrolled during active disease.

The J gene is TRBJ2-3, the V gene TRBV4-1; 10 bases line up with TRBD2. Germline V gene data show CDR1 as MGHRA and CDR2 as YSYEKL. The junction had 4 bases not matched to a gene; V was cut back by 2 bases and J by 5 bases. The CDR3 extends over 15 amino acids. Here the CDR3 DNA reads TGCGCCAGCAGCCAATCGGAGCGGGGGGGAGATACGCAGTATTTT. Translated, it gives CASSQSERGGDTQYF.

The chain couples TRBV29-1 to TRBJ2-1, with TRBD2 matching over 9 bases. The CDR3 consists of 13 residues. Trimming cost V 6 bases and J 5 bases; bases outside gene matches: 5. The germline V gene encodes CDR1 SQVTM and CDR2 ANQGSEA. CDR3: CSVRLAANNEQFF. The CDR3 DNA reads TGCAGCGTAAGACTAGCGGCTAACAATGAGCAGTTCTTC.

The chain links TRBV12-3 or TRBV12-4 to TRBJ1-1; 9 bases match TRBD1. Losses at the gene ends were 6 bases for V and 10 bases for J; bases not matched to a gene: 3. This CDR3 is 11 amino acids long. The DNA for the CDR3 is TGTGCCAGCAGACAGGGGGCGCGAGCTTTCTTT. This encodes CASRQGARAFF.

In nucleotides, the CDR3 is TGTGCCAGCAGCCCTCCGGCTGGAGTTTTCACCGGGGAGCTGTTTTTT. It is translated as CASSPPAGVFTGELFF. V is TRBV11-2 and J is TRBJ2-2; D uncertain. From germline, CDR1 is SGHAT and CDR2 FQNNGV. This CDR3 contains 16 residues. V was cut by 5 bases and J by 4 bases, with 17 bases left in between.

The J gene is TRBJ2-2, the V gene TRBV7-3; 8 positions match TRBD2. Germline V lookup: CDR1 SGHTA, CDR2 FQGTGA. This CDR3 is 16 amino acids long. Trimming at V came to 5 bases and at J to 2 bases, leaving 7 bases not matched to a gene. In nucleotides, the CDR3 is TGTGCCAGCAGCCTCATGAGCGGGGGAAACACCGGGGAGCTGTTTTTT. Translation gives CASSLMSGGNTGELFF.

The rearrangement uses TRBV29-1 and TRBJ2-2; D perhaps matches TRBD2 (6 bases). This CDR3 is built from 12 residues. Trimming shortened V by 5 bases and J by 5 bases, and 9 bases separated the two germline ends. Germline loops: CDR1 SQVTM, CDR2 ANQGSEA. The DNA for the CDR3 is TGCAGCGTTAACCGGGGGACCGGGGAGCTGTTTTTT. Protein product: CSVNRGTGELFF.

The genes are TRBV5-8 and TRBJ2-1; TRBD2 aligns across 10 bases. This CDR3 has 16 residues. J lost 5 bases, V lost 1 base, and 6 bases had no gene match. Germline CDR1 SGHTS, CDR2 YDEGEE. DNA of the CDR3: TGTGCCAGCAGCTTGACAACTAGCGGGATCAACAATGAGCAGTTCTTC. Translating gives CASSLTTSGINNEQFF.

The chain carries TRBV2 and TRBJ1-4; 10 bases line up with TRBD1. V shed 5 bases and J 1 base; nucleotides not matched to a gene: 4. The CDR3 length is 16 residues. Germline CDR1 SNHLY, CDR2 FYNNEI. The CDR3 sequence is CASSKTGGLTNEKLFF. As DNA, the CDR3 is TGTGCCAGCAGTAAGACAGGGGGCTTAACTAATGAAAAACTGTTTTTT.

Points on this clone: A read error may produce the germline difference seen at one junction end. The chain joins TRBV6-1 to TRBJ2-3; TRBD2 aligns across 7 bases. The CDR3 consists of 18 residues. Germline V lookup: CDR1 MNHNS, CDR2 SASEGT. DNA of the CDR3: TGTGCCAGCAGGGAAGGGCTAGCGGTTCCGCCAGGCACAGATACGCAGTATTTT. This sequence encodes CASREGLAVPPGTDTQYF.

The chain is built from TRBV4-2 and TRBJ1-2, with 8 positions matching TRBD1. The V gene's germline CDR1 is LGHNA and CDR2 YNFKEQ. Trimming took 1 base from V and 8 from J; bases not matched to a gene: 12. The CDR3 is 16 amino acids. In DNA, the CDR3 is TGTGCCAGCAGCCAAGCCTTAATCCTGACAGGGGCCGGCTACACCTTC. It specifies CASSQALILTGAGYTF.

The chain uses TRBV19 and TRBJ2-1, with D maybe TRBD1 (5 bases). Germline V gene data show CDR1 as LNHDA and CDR2 as SQIVND (reference sequence). The CDR3 runs to 15 residues. V was cut by 0 bases and J by 10 bases, with 16 bases left in between. The CDR3 sequence: CASSIDQGPPEEQFF. The CDR3 bases are TGTGCCAGTAGTATAGACCAGGGCCCTCCGGAGGAGCAGTTCTTC.

The V gene is TRBV27, the J gene TRBJ2-2, with 7 bases fitting TRBD1. Germline V gives CDR1 MNHEY, CDR2 SMNVEV (reference sequence). V was clipped by 7 bases and J by 7 bases; unmatched bases: 18. CDR3 length: 17 residues. Here the CDR3 DNA reads TGTGCCAGCAAGGGGGCTTGGGGGAAGACATGCGGCGGGGAGCTGTTTTTT. Translating it yields CASKGAWGKTCGGELFF.

This clone has only one observation. This chain links TRBV5-6 with TRBJ2-7; tentatively, D is TRBD2 (5 bases). The ends were cut back, 3 bases at V and 3 bases at J, with 7 bases in the middle. The V gene's germline CDR1 is SGHDT and CDR2 YYEEEE. CDR3 length: 12 residues. This CDR3 reads CASSSLGYEQYF. DNA of the CDR3: TGTGCCAGCAGCTCACTAGGCTACGAGCAGTACTTC.

The chain is built from TRBV7-8 and TRBJ2-1; 13 positions match TRBD2. The length of the CDR3 is 18 residues. V lost 6 bases, J lost 0 bases, and 8 bases stayed unmatched. Germline CDR1 reads SGHVS; CDR2 reads FQNEAQ. The CDR3 sequence is CASSSGLAGEDSYNEQFF. CDR3 sequence (DNA): TGTGCCAGCAGTTCCGGACTAGCGGGAGAAGACTCCTACAATGAGCAGTTCTTC.

This clone has just a few counts. This chain joins TRBV7-9 and TRBJ1-1; D may be TRBD1 (5 bases). Germline V gene lookup returns CDR1 SEHNR and CDR2 FQNEAQ (reference sequence). Trimming took 1 base from V and 11 from J, leaving 11 bases between them. The CDR3 contains 12 residues. This CDR3 is CASSLDGGSAFF. In DNA form, the CDR3 reads TGTGCCAGCAGCTTAGACGGGGGTAGTGCTTTCTTT.

The rearrangement joins TRBV5-5 to TRBJ2-2, with a weak D call TRBD2 (5 bases). The CDR3 runs 16 residues. The germline V and J ends were trimmed by 4 bases and 2 bases, with 15 bases remaining between them. Per germline, CDR1 SGHKS and CDR2 YYEKEE (reference sequence). CDR3 sequence reads: CASSPQLAHNTGELFF. The DNA of the CDR3 is TGTGCCAGCAGCCCGCAGCTAGCCCATAACACCGGGGAGCTGTTTTTT.

This chain connects TRBV5-4 to TRBJ2-5; 7 nucleotides agree with TRBD2. This CDR3 contains 15 residues. V dropped 0 bases and J dropped 2; count of bases not matched to a gene: 4. The germline V gene encodes CDR1 SGHNT and CDR2 YYREEE (reference sequence). CDR3 sequence: CASSLEAGSQETQYF. The CDR3, as DNA: TGTGCCAGCAGCTTGGAAGCGGGGTCGCAAGAGACCCAGTACTTC.

V gene TRBV2 combines with J gene TRBJ2-7, with 7 bases that match TRBD2. Germline V gene data show CDR1 as SNHLY and CDR2 as FYNNEI. The CDR3 spans 12 residues. Germline trimming cut 8 bases from V and 4 bases from J; bases unmatched to any gene: 5. In DNA form, the CDR3 reads TGTGCCAGCGGGAGGGCCGGATACGAGCAGTACTTC. This sequence encodes CASGRAGYEQYF.

The genes are TRBV11-3 and TRBJ2-1, with 9 bases matching TRBD2. The CDR3 totals 15 residues. The V gene's germline CDR1 is SGHNT and CDR2 YENEEA. V gave up 0 bases and J gave up 5 bases; unmatched junction bases: 2. The CDR3 nucleotides are TGTGCCAGCAGCTTAGATAGACTAGCGGACAATGAGCAGTTCTTC. Its translation: CASSLDRLADNEQFF.

V is TRBV6-5 and J is TRBJ2-1, with 8 bases fitting TRBD2. With V trimmed by 7 bases and J by 9 bases, 14 bases remained unmatched. Germline V gene sequence: CDR1 MNHEY, CDR2 SVGAGI. CDR3 length: 15 residues. The CDR3 loop is CASTSVTSGLGEQFF. In DNA, the CDR3 is TGTGCCAGCACCTCGGTAACTAGCGGTTTAGGTGAGCAGTTCTTC.